Each of the 13 T cell receptor beta chains below was sequenced from the same sample in a study of blood T cell repertoires in COVID-19. Produced via immunoSEQ multiplex PCR; TCRdb's table is partial and in-frame only. The top ten hold around 4.5% of the sample, which has 250,000 to 350,000 clones, roughly 90% seen once. The material sequenced was PBMCs or T cells enriched from blood (not recorded which). The receptors were sampled from a woman younger than 30 with acute COVID-19.

The table lists this clone with a few counts. The DNA is omitted, as the CDR3 cannot be located on it reliably, and the CDR3 follows TCRdb's listing. The chain is built from TRBV29-1 and TRBJ2-3; whether TRBD1, the table's D call, matches the DNA was not checked. The CDR3 is 9 amino acids in total, end residues counted. Germline V CDR1 and CDR2: SQVTM, ANQGSEA. CDR3 region: CSVGTGTEF.

The J gene is TRBJ2-7, the V gene TRBV11-2, with 10 bases lining up with TRBD1. CDR1 is SGHAT, CDR2 FQNNGV, per germline. The CDR3 length is 14 residues. V lost 0 bases and J lost 5; bases outside the gene matches: 1. The CDR3: CASSLEGTGDEQYF. CDR3 DNA: TGTGCCAGCAGCTTAGAAGGGACAGGGGACGAGCAGTACTTC.

This chain uses TRBV28 with TRBJ1-3; D unclear. The germline V gene has CDR1 MDHEN and CDR2 SYDVKM. The CDR3 is made up of 17 amino acids. The V end was cut by 1 base, the J end by 2 bases, with 15 bases between. This chain's CDR3 is CASSLSYLQWAGNTIYF. CDR3 nucleotide sequence: TGTGCCAGCAGTTTATCTTATCTACAGTGGGCTGGAAACACCATATATTTT.

The DNA of the CDR3 is TGTGCCAGCACCCTAGCGGGCGGGTCCTACAATGAGCAGTTCTTC. This encodes CASTLAGGSYNEQFF. The chain combines TRBV7-9 with TRBJ2-1; 8 bases agree with TRBD2. Germline-derived CDR1 and CDR2 are SEHNR and FQNEAQ (reference sequence). The CDR3 runs to 15 residues. Trimming cost V 7 bases and J 1 base; bases outside gene matches: 6.

The chain joins TRBV11-1 to TRBJ1-2; 8 nucleotides align to TRBD1. The CDR3 is 14 amino acids. V trimming: 4 bases; J trimming: 3 bases; junction bases outside the gene matches: 4. The germline gives CDR1 SGHAT, CDR2 FQDESV (reference sequence). CDR3 sequence (DNA): TGTGCCAGCAGCTCGGGACAGGCGTACTATGGCTACACCTTC. Protein product: CASSSGQAYYGYTF.

The chain links TRBV2 to TRBJ1-3; 9 bases fit TRBD1. V shed 11 bases, J shed 0 bases, and the junction held 11 bases outside the gene matches. The germline CDR1 and CDR2 sequences are SNHLY and FYNNEI. The CDR3 runs 16 residues. This CDR3 is CAQGDRDPLSGNTIYF. As DNA, the CDR3 is TGTGCCCAGGGGGACAGGGACCCTCTCTCTGGAAACACCATATATTTT.

V gene TRBV6-5 combines with J gene TRBJ2-7, with 12 bases fitting TRBD2. The V and J ends lost 2 bases and 7 bases, in that order; junction bases with no gene match: 0. The CDR3 is made up of 13 amino acids. CDR1 MNHEY and CDR2 SVGAGI come from the germline V gene. CDR3 coding DNA: TGTGCCAGCAGTTACGGACTAGCGGGGGAGCAGTACTTC. Translated: CASSYGLAGEQYF.

J is TRBJ1-2 and V is TRBV7-2, with D perhaps matching TRBD1 (5 bases). Trimming took off 4 bases at V and 3 bases at J, with 15 bases between the two ends. There are 15 residues in the CDR3. The V gene's germline CDR1 is SGHTA and CDR2 FQGNSA. This CDR3 reads CASSYLDTSDYGYTF. The CDR3 bases are TGTGCCAGCAGCTACCTGGACACCTCGGACTATGGCTACACCTTC.

This clone was counted a few times. The chain carries TRBV28 and TRBJ2-5; 12 bases agree with TRBD1. J lost 4 bases, V lost 1 base, and 7 bases had no gene match. The CDR3 totals 17 residues. Germline CDR1 MDHEN, CDR2 SYDVKM. CDR3 amino acids: CASSLFGTGGGGETQYF. CDR3 sequence (DNA): TGTGCCAGCAGTTTATTCGGGACAGGGGGCGGTGGAGAGACCCAGTACTTC.

V usage is TRBV27 and J usage is TRBJ2-6; no clear D. This CDR3 has 17 residues. V lost 1 base, J lost 2 bases, and 12 bases lay in between. Germline V gene sequence: CDR1 MNHEY, CDR2 SMNVEV (reference sequence). In DNA, the CDR3 is TGTGCCAGCAGTTTATTTCCCCGGTTGCCTGGGGCCAACGTCCTGACTTTC. Translated, it gives CASSLFPRLPGANVLTF. The whole variable domain, filled in from reference TRBV27 and TRBJ2-6, reads EAQVTQNPRYLITVTGKKLTVTCSQNMNHEYMSWYRQDPGLGLRQIYYSMNVEVTDKGDVPEGYKVSRKEKRNFPLILESPSPNQTSLYFCASSLFPRLPGANVLTFGAGSRLTVL.

The V gene is TRBV27, the J gene TRBJ2-7, with a tentative D call TRBD2 (5 bases). Germline CDR1 is MNHEY and CDR2 is SMNVEV (reference sequence). The V end lost 5 bases, the J end lost 2 bases, and 22 bases lay between the germline ends. The CDR3 has 17 residues. The CDR3 loop is CASSRLLSDGAAYEQYF. CDR3 in DNA: TGTGCCAGCAGTCGCTTGTTATCGGACGGAGCGGCCTACGAGCAGTACTTC.

V is TRBV7-9 and J is TRBJ1-2, with D perhaps matching TRBD1 (6 bases). Per the germline V gene, CDR1 is SEHNR and CDR2 is FQNEAQ (reference sequence). V shed 1 base and J shed 2 bases, with 14 bases lying between them. The CDR3 contains 16 residues. The CDR3 DNA reads TGTGCCAGCAGCTTAGGCGGAGCACAGGGCAACTATGGCTACACCTTC. This codes for CASSLGGAQGNYGYTF.

The genes are TRBV5-1 and TRBJ1-1; weak D call: TRBD1 (6 bases). From germline, CDR1 is SGHRS and CDR2 YFSETQ. The CDR3 covers 15 residues. V lost 4 bases and J lost 6, with 19 bases in between. CDR3 loop: CASSPETNRDPEAFF. CDR3 in DNA: TGCGCCAGCAGCCCCGAAACTAACAGGGACCCTGAAGCTTTCTTT.